This record covers a single TCR beta chain. In its sample, this clonotype was seen a few times. This clone's antigen is unknown. No base-level quality is on record; no much larger clone is a single base apart. The data are from a study of T cells after yellow fever vaccination (dated by TCRdb to between 2017 and 2020). General notes on the study: The SMART-Seq v4 Ultra Low Input RNA kit was used to prepare libraries from fractions with low cell numbers. Bulk TCR alpha and beta repertoires were sequenced longitudinally to track T-cell clones before and after primary and booster YFV17D yellow fever vaccination. The cohort comprised two healthy male donors, one aged 18 to 30 and one aged 30 to 40 years. Bulk PBMC replicates and cell subsets were isolated from blood drawn at multiple timepoints before and after both primary and secondary immunization. Points the paper makes about the study in general: Computational filtering was required because FACS-sorted repertoires could contain abundant contaminating clonotypes from the bulk population. Because the study included only a couple of donors, the extent to which the findings can be generalized is limited. Most clones expanded after primary vaccination (around 96% of CD4 and around 89% of CD8) were re-detected after the booster, suggesting that broad memory maintenance occurred. Compared with the primary T-cell response, the secondary T-cell response was weaker but faster, peaking on day 5 rather than day 15. A small share of clonotypes was detected in both CD4 and CD8 compartments, with the overlap likely arising from convergent recombination.

TCR cDNA was synthesized by 5'RACE template switching, through which a universal primer site and unique molecular identifiers were introduced. Priming for cDNA synthesis came from both the TCR alpha and TCR beta constant segments. Library amplification used two PCR steps, and the second PCR step added sample barcodes and sequencing adapters. Sequencing of libraries was done on Illumina HiSeq 2500 (2x100 bp) or NovaSeq (2x150 bp). As for how the authors treated the data: MIGEC was used to demultiplex reads and collapse the reads into UMI consensus sequences, and MiXCR was used for V(D)J alignment. Vaccine-responding clonotypes were identified with edgeR using replicate PBMC samples, with FDR below 0.01 and a log2 fold change above 5 up to day 15 being required. Bulk clonotypes were assigned CD4 or CD8 identity according to which sequenced CD4 or CD8 repertoire held them at higher abundance. Clones were called with MiXCR by TCRdb after fastp trimmed the public reads at Q25, and only in-frame beta chains were retained. Rows matching on CDR3 protein sequence are summarized as one entry with the most common DNA and genes. For this entry, the V and J calls and clone size follow TCRdb and not the study's own pipeline. In all, the sample holds around 600,000 distinct CDR3 sequences, and 9% to 15% of those were seen once. Around 14% of the sample rests with the top ten.

The CDR3, from cysteine to phenylalanine, totals 14 residues. Just the 42-base CDR3 DNA is kept, in frame starting at base 1. Trimmed from V: 6 bases; trimmed from J: 9 bases; junction bases lacking a gene match: 6. Sequences LGHDT (CDR1) and YNNKEL (CDR2) are obtained from the germline V gene (reference sequence). Per the publication, the treatment or condition label means: live attenuated yellow fever vaccine strain. Two biological replicates of bulk PBMCs were collected at each blood-draw timepoint. A standard Ficoll-Paque protocol was used to isolate PBMCs from peripheral blood. TriZol was used to extract RNA from bulk PBMCs, CD4 and CD8 fractions, and dextramer-positive and dextramer-negative fractions.

This clonotype was sampled from a man under 40 who received the YFV17D yellow fever vaccine. Sequencing used PBMCs, obtained on the day of the yellow fever booster vaccination. The V gene is TRBV3-1 and the J gene is TRBJ2-1, with 12 middle bases fitting TRBD2. The CDR3 loop reads CASSRTSGNAEQFF. The DNA sequence is as follows: TGTGCCAGCAGTCGGACTAGCGGGAACGCTGAGCAGTTCTTC.